What follows describes a single T cell receptor (beta chain). The sample is drawn from a study of CD8 T cells in Susac syndrome. RNA was extracted with the RNeasy kit, and a quantity of roughly 0.45 to 1 ug was reverse transcribed using random hexamers. immunoSEQ multiplex PCR amplified TCR beta CDR3 across 54 Vbeta, 13 Jbeta. TCRdb called the immunoSEQ multiplex PCR reads again in MiXCR, with one record for every CDR3 protein. Of 200,000 to 250,000 distinct CDR3 sequences detected, over 85% appear once; the ten largest clones hold roughly 0.07%. The trim removed 0 bases at V and 4 bases at J, leaving 3 bases unmatched. The germline CDR1 and CDR2 sequences are SGHRS and YFSETQ. The CDR3 is 15 residues long.

V usage is TRBV5-1 and J usage is TRBJ2-3, with 9 bases fitting TRBD2. The sequencing input was CD4+ T cells from PBMCs. This clonotype was sampled from a human donor with multiple sclerosis. The chain's CDR3 is CASSLAASGADTQYF. In DNA form, the CDR3 reads TGCGCCAGCAGCTTGGCCGCTAGCGGGGCAGATACGCAGTATTTT.